The 15 T cell receptor beta chains below were found in one sample sequenced in a study of OX40 agonist ivuxolimab in advanced cancers. TCRdb's copy holds only in-frame clones and misses some; the assay was immunoSEQ multiplex PCR. The data contain approximately 26,000 clones, roughly 80% of them seen just once; the ten biggest clones take up around 10%. This specimen consisted of CD4+ or CD8+ T cells sorted from blood, obtained in a trial of the OX40 agonist ivuxolimab. The source of these receptors is an adult with an advanced solid tumor such as melanoma, head and neck, liver or kidney cancer.

The chain carries TRBV4-1 and TRBJ1-2; 8 nucleotides line up with TRBD1. Germline CDR1 MGHRA, CDR2 YSYEKL. The CDR3 runs to 17 residues. V was clipped by 4 bases and J by 3 bases; unmatched bases: 13. CDR3 DNA: TGCGCCAGCAGCCGTCGGACAGGGAGAAGCACTGACTATGGCTACACCTTC. Its translation is CASSRRTGRSTDYGYTF.

This rearrangement joins TRBV27 to TRBJ2-1; TRBD2 agrees at 11 bases. Unmatched junction bases numbered 5, after V lost 6 bases and J lost 4 bases. CDR1 is MNHEY, CDR2 SMNVEV, per germline (reference sequence). The CDR3 extends over 15 amino acids. The chain's CDR3 is CASRTGTSGYNEQFF. In DNA form, the CDR3 reads TGTGCCAGCAGGACGGGGACTAGCGGTTACAATGAGCAGTTCTTC.

The chain links TRBV6-1 to TRBJ2-7; D not resolved. Looked up from germline, CDR1 is MNHNS and CDR2 is SASEGT. This CDR3 is 14 amino acids long. V dropped 6 bases and J dropped 1 base, with 13 bases sitting between them. The CDR3, as DNA: TGTGCCAGCAGAGCTCTGGACGGATCCTACGAGCAGTACTTC. Encoded protein: CASRALDGSYEQYF.

The chain links TRBV9 to TRBJ1-5, with D perhaps matching TRBD1 (5 bases). Germline-derived CDR1 and CDR2 are SGDLS and YYNGEE. This CDR3 spans 14 amino acids. Trimming pared 0 bases from V and 6 bases from J, leaving 10 bases between. In DNA form, the CDR3 reads TGTGCCAGCAGCGTAGGGGGCGGGGGTCAGCCCCAGCATTTT. Its translation: CASSVGGGGQPQHF.

This clone appeared a few times. This chain uses TRBV19 with TRBJ1-5, with TRBD1 as a possible D gene (5 bases). CDR3 length: 13 amino acids. Trimming pared 3 bases from V and 7 bases from J, leaving 10 bases between. Germline loops: CDR1 LNHDA, CDR2 SQIVND (reference sequence). For the CDR3, the DNA is TGTGCCAGTAGTATGTCAGGGAAGCAGCCCCAGCATTTT. It is translated as CASSMSGKQPQHF. The full variable domain, in which reference TRBV19 and TRBJ1-5 provide the parts outside the CDR3, is DGGITQSPKYLFRKEGQNVTLSCEQNLNHDAMYWYRQDPGQGLRLIYYSQIVNDFQKGDIAEGYSVSREKKESFPLTVTSAQKNPTAFYLCASSMSGKQPQHFGDGTRLSIL.

The chain links TRBV19 to TRBJ1-3; D remains ambiguous. Between the trimmed V and J ends, which lost 8 bases and 0 bases, there was a span of 8 bases. The CDR3 spans 13 residues. Germline V gives CDR1 LNHDA, CDR2 SQIVND (reference sequence). In DNA, the CDR3 is TGTGCCAGTGGTGCCAGCTCTGGAAACACCATATATTTT. Its translation is CASGASSGNTIYF. The full variable domain, its missing parts supplied by reference TRBV19 and TRBJ1-3, is DGGITQSPKYLFRKEGQNVTLSCEQNLNHDAMYWYRQDPGQGLRLIYYSQIVNDFQKGDIAEGYSVSREKKESFPLTVTSAQKNPTAFYLCASGASSGNTIYFGEGSWLTVV.

The chain uses TRBV5-4 and TRBJ1-5; D unresolved. The germline V gene encodes CDR1 SGHNT and CDR2 YYREEE (reference sequence). The V and J ends lost 0 bases and 4 bases respectively, with 5 bases between them. The CDR3 contains 13 residues. CDR3 DNA sequence: TGTGCCAGCAGCTTGGCGGGGAATCAGCCCCAGCATTTT. This translates into CASSLAGNQPQHF.

This clone was found once. The gene calls are TRBV27 and TRBJ2-7; TRBD2 is a possible D gene (5 bases). V gave up 4 bases and J gave up 4 bases, with 8 bases separating them. Per germline, CDR1 MNHEY and CDR2 SMNVEV (reference sequence). The CDR3 length is 12 residues. This chain's CDR3 is CASSSGMYEQYF. The CDR3 nucleotides are TGTGCCAGCAGTTCCGGGATGTACGAGCAGTACTTC.

The chain couples TRBV7-2 to TRBJ2-6, with D hard to call. The CDR3 has 20 amino acids. Germline CDR1 is SGHTA and CDR2 is FQGNSA. Trimming left V 0 bases short and J 1 base short, with 19 bases between. In DNA, the CDR3 is TGTGCCAGCAGCTTAGCGGTCGGATGGGGTAAAGTGTCTGGGGCCAACGTCCTGACTTTC. Translating it yields CASSLAVGWGKVSGANVLTF.

On this clone itself: Other nucleotide sequences in the sample specify the same CDR3. The chain uses TRBV6-5 and TRBJ2-7; TRBD1 agrees at 7 bases. V trimming: 5 bases; J trimming: 3 bases; junction bases outside the gene matches: 7. The CDR3 runs to 14 residues. In germline, CDR1 is MNHEY, CDR2 SVGAGI. CDR3 loop: CASSRQGGGYEQYF. As DNA, the CDR3 is TGTGCCAGCAGTAGACAGGGTGGAGGCTACGAGCAGTACTTC.

This clone came up once. The CDR3 sequence: CASMSGSYNSPLHF. In DNA form, the CDR3 reads TGTGCCAGCATGTCTGGGAGTTATAATTCACCCCTCCACTTT. V gene TRBV6-4 combines with J gene TRBJ1-6; D gene uncertain. The CDR3 extends over 14 amino acids. Germline loops: CDR1 MRHNA, CDR2 SNTAGT. Trimming left V 7 bases short and J 4 bases short, with 11 bases between.

Worth noting for this clone: The junction shows a germline mismatch at one end, possibly a read error. The J gene is TRBJ2-7, the V gene TRBV7-2; D might be TRBD1 (7 bases). Germline CDR1 reads SGHTA; CDR2 reads FQGNSA. This CDR3 contains 17 residues. CDR3 DNA: TGCGCCAGCAGCCAAGATCGGCGGGGACAGATCTCCTACGAGCAGTACTTC. Translated: CASSQDRRGQISYEQYF.

The J gene is TRBJ2-5, the V gene TRBV27; tentative D call: TRBD2 (6 bases). Germline V gene sequence: CDR1 MNHEY, CDR2 SMNVEV (reference sequence). Deletions cut 4 bases from V and 7 bases from J, with 13 bases between. The CDR3 consists of 13 residues. CDR3 amino acids: CASSWAGRGTQYF. CDR3 coding DNA: TGTGCCAGCAGTTGGGCGGGGCGGGGGACCCAGTACTTC.

The chain has TRBV11-2 and TRBJ2-7; perhaps TRBD1 as D (5 bases). The V gene's germline CDR1 is SGHAT and CDR2 FQNNGV. The V end was cut by 5 bases, the J end by 1 base, with 18 bases between. The CDR3 contains 16 residues. CDR3 region: CASSVGQGPESYEQYF. The CDR3 DNA reads as TGTGCCAGCAGCGTAGGGCAGGGTCCCGAATCCTACGAGCAGTACTTC.

This chain links TRBV2 with TRBJ1-6; no reliable D call. The CDR3 is 16 amino acids. Per the germline V gene, CDR1 is SNHLY and CDR2 is FYNNEI. Trimming left V 5 bases short and J 9 bases short, with 20 bases between. CDR3: CASSYGLVGNFSPLHF. In nucleotides, the CDR3 is TGTGCCAGCAGTTACGGACTGGTTGGGAATTTTTCACCCCTCCACTTT.